This TCR beta chain is from a study of shared clonotypes between healthy human individuals. This clone was found once. Researchers partitioned CD4+ cells into CD45RA+ naive and CD45RA-negative memory subsets. Around 32,000 T cell genomes, or approximately 0.2 ug DNA, went into the sorted-subset replicate PCRs. Generated by immunoSEQ multiplex PCR, the TCRdb table keeps only in-frame clones and is missing some. The data contain over a million clones, roughly 98% of them singletons. The sequencing input was naive CD4+ T cells sorted from blood. Subset reported: CD45RA+ positively selected. This sequence originates from a man aged 30 to 39 in good health.

CDR3 in amino acids: CASSMSTDTQYF. DNA of the CDR3: TGTGCCAGCTCAATGAGCACAGATACGCAGTATTTT. This chain connects TRBV18 to TRBJ2-3; D gene unclear. Trimming stripped 5 bases from V and 0 bases from J, with 3 bases between. The CDR3 sequence is 12 residues long. Germline CDR1 reads KGHSH; CDR2 reads LQKENI.